The rows below give T cell receptor beta chains drawn from one sample of a study of radiation and T cells in renal cell carcinoma. TCRdb's copy holds only in-frame clones and misses some; the assay was immunoSEQ multiplex PCR. The sample has about 150,000 clones; 87% are singletons. The starting material was blood, obtained from a patient whose treatment included radiotherapy and nephrectomy. The source of these receptors is a woman aged 45-60 years with renal cell carcinoma. The CDR3 runs from the conserved cysteine through the conserved F or W. Each record gives: V gene, D gene, J gene, clone size, CDR3 DNA, CDR3 protein. The D gene is left open where the match is weak. Size is stated for part of the rows, as once, few or many counts, or as a class when the clone is expanded.

v_gene: TRBV30
d_gene: -
j_gene: TRBJ2-7
abundance: -
CDR3nt: TGTGCCTGGAGGTTGACCGACAGCGAGCAGTACTTC
CDR3aa: CAWRLTDSEQYF

v_gene: TRBV7-8
d_gene: -
j_gene: TRBJ1-5
abundance: -
CDR3nt: TGTGCCAGCAGCTTAGCGGTGGGGGGACTGTACAATCAGCCCCAGCATTTT
CDR3aa: CASSLAVGGLYNQPQHF

v_gene: TRBV7-8
d_gene: -
j_gene: TRBJ1-1
abundance: -
CDR3nt: TGTGCCAGCAGCTCTTTCAGGGGAGAGACTGAAGCTTTCTTT
CDR3aa: CASSSFRGETEAFF

v_gene: TRBV28
d_gene: -
j_gene: TRBJ1-6
abundance: -
CDR3nt: TGTGCCAGCAGATTGGGCCGTAATTCACCCCTCCACTTT
CDR3aa: CASRLGRNSPLHF

v_gene: TRBV29-1
d_gene: -
j_gene: TRBJ1-1
abundance: -
CDR3nt: TGCAGCGTTCGGGACACCGGCACTGAAGCTTTCTTT
CDR3aa: CSVRDTGTEAFF

v_gene: TRBV6-1
d_gene: -
j_gene: TRBJ1-5
abundance: -
CDR3nt: TGTGCCAGCAGTGCCGACAATCGCAATCAGCCCCAGCATTTT
CDR3aa: CASSADNRNQPQHF

v_gene: TRBV25-1
d_gene: TRBD1
j_gene: TRBJ2-7
abundance: -
CDR3nt: TGTGCCAGCAGTGCAGGGGGCCTATACGAGCAGTACTTC
CDR3aa: CASSAGGLYEQYF

v_gene: TRBV29-1
d_gene: TRBD1
j_gene: TRBJ2-7
abundance: -
CDR3nt: TGCAGCGTTGGGCAGGGGGCAGACGAGCAGTACTTC
CDR3aa: CSVGQGADEQYF

v_gene: TRBV7-2
d_gene: TRBD2
j_gene: TRBJ2-1
abundance: -
CDR3nt: TGTGCCAGCAGCTTAAGGATTAGCGGGCACAATGAGCAGTTCTTC
CDR3aa: CASSLRISGHNEQFF

v_gene: TRBV29-1
d_gene: -
j_gene: TRBJ2-5
abundance: -
CDR3nt: TGCAGCGTTGAAGATCGAAACCCCCAGTACTTC
CDR3aa: CSVEDRNPQYF

v_gene: TRBV11-1
d_gene: -
j_gene: TRBJ1-6
abundance: -
CDR3nt: TGTGCCAGCAGCTCCCGGGCGGGAAATTCACCCCTCCACTTT
CDR3aa: CASSSRAGNSPLHF

v_gene: TRBV19
d_gene: -
j_gene: TRBJ1-1
abundance: once
CDR3nt: TGTGCCAGTAGTATATCTACCCCGAACACTGAAGCTTTCTTT
CDR3aa: CASSISTPNTEAFF

v_gene: TRBV4-3
d_gene: -
j_gene: TRBJ2-2
abundance: once
CDR3nt: TGCGCCAGCAGCCAAGTCAGGGGAAGGACCGGGGAGCTGTTTTTT
CDR3aa: CASSQVRGRTGELFF

v_gene: TRBV6-1
d_gene: -
j_gene: TRBJ2-3
abundance: few
CDR3nt: TGTGCCAGCAGTCCGGGCTCCAGCACAGATACGCAGTATTTT
CDR3aa: CASSPGSSTDTQYF

v_gene: TRBV7-2
d_gene: -
j_gene: TRBJ1-5
abundance: -
CDR3nt: TGTGCCAGCAGCTTGCAGGGTCAGCCCCAGCATTTT
CDR3aa: CASSLQGQPQHF

v_gene: TRBV18
d_gene: TRBD2
j_gene: TRBJ2-1
abundance: -
CDR3nt: TGTGCCAGCTCACCCTATAGCGGGGTTGAGCAGTTCTTC
CDR3aa: CASSPYSGVEQFF

v_gene: TRBV6-1
d_gene: -
j_gene: TRBJ1-1
abundance: -
CDR3nt: TGTGCCAGCAGTTCTCGTCGGGGGAACACTGAAGCTTTCTTT
CDR3aa: CASSSRRGNTEAFF

v_gene: TRBV18
d_gene: -
j_gene: TRBJ1-5
abundance: -
CDR3nt: TGTGCCAGCTCGAAGGGGGATAGCAATCAGCCCCAGCATTTT
CDR3aa: CASSKGDSNQPQHF

v_gene: TRBV30
d_gene: TRBD2
j_gene: TRBJ2-5
abundance: -
CDR3nt: TGTGCCTGTCTTCGGGGGGGGGAGACCCAGTACTTC
CDR3aa: CACLRGGETQYF

v_gene: TRBV15
d_gene: TRBD1
j_gene: TRBJ1-1
abundance: -
CDR3nt: TGTGCCACCAGCAGAGATCAGGGACAGGGTGGGTGGAACACTGAAGCTTTCTTT
CDR3aa: CATSRDQGQGGWNTEAFF

v_gene: TRBV5-4
d_gene: TRBD1
j_gene: TRBJ2-7
abundance: -
CDR3nt: TGTGCCAGCAGCTTTGGGGGACAGGGTCGGTACGAGCAGTACTTC
CDR3aa: CASSFGGQGRYEQYF

v_gene: TRBV6-4
d_gene: -
j_gene: TRBJ1-6
abundance: once
CDR3nt: TGTGCCAGCAGTGAAGAGGGGGGGAGTTCACCCCTCCACTTT
CDR3aa: CASSEEGGSSPLHF

v_gene: TRBV6-1
d_gene: -
j_gene: TRBJ2-3
abundance: -
CDR3nt: TGTGCCAGCAGTGAAAGTCTAGATACGCAGTATTTT
CDR3aa: CASSESLDTQYF

v_gene: TRBV5-1
d_gene: -
j_gene: TRBJ2-1
abundance: -
CDR3nt: TGCGCCAGCAGCTGGACCACAGGGTACAATGAGCAGTTCTTC
CDR3aa: CASSWTTGYNEQFF

v_gene: TRBV7-3
d_gene: -
j_gene: TRBJ1-1
abundance: -
CDR3nt: TGTGCCAGCAGCTTAGACCCGAACACTGAAGCTTTCTTT
CDR3aa: CASSLDPNTEAFF

v_gene: TRBV2
d_gene: TRBD1
j_gene: TRBJ1-1
abundance: -
CDR3nt: TGTGCCAGCAGCGAGGGACAGGCGAGGAACACTGAAGCTTTCTTT
CDR3aa: CASSEGQARNTEAFF

v_gene: TRBV18
d_gene: -
j_gene: TRBJ2-3
abundance: -
CDR3nt: TGTGCCAGCTCACCAAGCTTTCTGGGGCCCACGGATACGCAGTATTTT
CDR3aa: CASSPSFLGPTDTQYF

v_gene: TRBV11-3
d_gene: TRBD2
j_gene: TRBJ2-7
abundance: -
CDR3nt: TGTGCCAGCAGCTTGGGGGGGGAGTACGAGCAGTACTTC
CDR3aa: CASSLGGEYEQYF

v_gene: TRBV4-3
d_gene: -
j_gene: TRBJ2-5
abundance: -
CDR3nt: TGCGCCAGCAGCCAAGCGAGAACTGGCGGGCCGGATAAGACCCAGTACTTC
CDR3aa: CASSQARTGGPDKTQYF

v_gene: TRBV4-1
d_gene: -
j_gene: TRBJ1-3
abundance: -
CDR3nt: TGCGCCAGCAGCCAAGGAGGGACTGGAAACACCATATATTTT
CDR3aa: CASSQGGTGNTIYF

v_gene: TRBV5-6
d_gene: -
j_gene: TRBJ1-4
abundance: -
CDR3nt: TGTGCCAGCAGCCCCGACAGAAGGAATGAAAAACTGTTTTTT
CDR3aa: CASSPDRRNEKLFF

v_gene: TRBV5-1
d_gene: TRBD1
j_gene: TRBJ1-6
abundance: -
CDR3nt: TGCGCCAGCAGCTTGCTTCCGGGACAGGATAATTCACCCCTCCACTTT
CDR3aa: CASSLLPGQDNSPLHF

v_gene: TRBV10-3
d_gene: TRBD1
j_gene: TRBJ1-2
abundance: -
CDR3nt: TGTGCCATCAGCAACTTGGGACAGGATATTCAAGATGGCTACACCTTC
CDR3aa: CAISNLGQDIQDGYTF

v_gene: TRBV19
d_gene: TRBD1
j_gene: TRBJ1-1
abundance: -
CDR3nt: TGTGCCAGTATGGAGGACAGGGGTAATGTTGAAGCTTTCTTT
CDR3aa: CASMEDRGNVEAFF

v_gene: TRBV7-9
d_gene: -
j_gene: TRBJ1-2
abundance: -
CDR3nt: TGTGCCAGCAGCTACCTGTGGAGGGGCTACACCTTC
CDR3aa: CASSYLWRGYTF

v_gene: TRBV5-6
d_gene: -
j_gene: TRBJ1-2
abundance: -
CDR3nt: TGTGCCAGCACCGGGGGGGGCATCTATGGCTACACCTTC
CDR3aa: CASTGGGIYGYTF

v_gene: TRBV5-1
d_gene: -
j_gene: TRBJ2-1
abundance: -
CDR3nt: TGCGCCAGCAGCTCGACTCGGGGCTCCTACAATGAGCAGTTCTTC
CDR3aa: CASSSTRGSYNEQFF

v_gene: TRBV4-1
d_gene: -
j_gene: TRBJ1-1
abundance: -
CDR3nt: TGCGCCAGCAGCCAAGAGCCAGGGTCGGTGAACACTGAAGCTTTCTTT
CDR3aa: CASSQEPGSVNTEAFF

v_gene: TRBV4-3
d_gene: -
j_gene: TRBJ2-7
abundance: -
CDR3nt: TGCGCCAGCAGCCAAGGACGGGGGAGCTCCTACGAGCAGTACTTC
CDR3aa: CASSQGRGSSYEQYF

v_gene: TRBV7-8
d_gene: -
j_gene: TRBJ1-5
abundance: -
CDR3nt: TGTGCCAGCAGCTTAGTCCAAGCTACACCGAATCAGCCCCAGCATTTT
CDR3aa: CASSLVQATPNQPQHF

v_gene: TRBV14
d_gene: -
j_gene: TRBJ2-7
abundance: -
CDR3nt: TGTGCCAGCAGCAAACAAGGATGGGTTTCACAAGGCGAGCAGTACTTC
CDR3aa: CASSKQGWVSQGEQYF

v_gene: TRBV10-1
d_gene: TRBD1
j_gene: TRBJ1-2
abundance: few
CDR3nt: TGCGCCAGCAGTGAGTCCGTGGGACAGGGGACCTATGGCTACACCTTC
CDR3aa: CASSESVGQGTYGYTF

v_gene: TRBV4-1
d_gene: -
j_gene: TRBJ1-2
abundance: -
CDR3nt: TGCGCCAGCAGCCCTCAACAGGGTAACTATGGCTACACCTTC
CDR3aa: CASSPQQGNYGYTF

v_gene: TRBV4-3
d_gene: TRBD1
j_gene: TRBJ1-3
abundance: -
CDR3nt: TGCGCCAGCAGCCAACTAGACAGGGGTGGAAACACCATATATTTT
CDR3aa: CASSQLDRGGNTIYF

v_gene: TRBV10-3
d_gene: TRBD1
j_gene: TRBJ2-7
abundance: -
CDR3nt: TGTGCCACCAGCTCCGGGACAGGGGACTACGAGCAGTACTTC
CDR3aa: CATSSGTGDYEQYF

v_gene: TRBV14
d_gene: TRBD1
j_gene: TRBJ1-1
abundance: -
CDR3nt: TGTGCCAGCAGCCGGACAGGGCGGGCTTTCTTT
CDR3aa: CASSRTGRAFF